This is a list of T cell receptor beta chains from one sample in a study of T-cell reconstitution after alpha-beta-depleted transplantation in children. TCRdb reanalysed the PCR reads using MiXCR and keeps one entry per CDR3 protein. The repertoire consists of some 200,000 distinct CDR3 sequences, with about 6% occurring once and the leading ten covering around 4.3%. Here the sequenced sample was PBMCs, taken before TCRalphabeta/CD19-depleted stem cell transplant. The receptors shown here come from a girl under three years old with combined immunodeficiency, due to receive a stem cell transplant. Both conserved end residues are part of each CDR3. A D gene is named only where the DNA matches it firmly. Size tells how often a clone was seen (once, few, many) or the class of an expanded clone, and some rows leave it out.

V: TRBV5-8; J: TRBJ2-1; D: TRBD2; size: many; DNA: TGTGCCAGCAGCGCAGGGACTAGCACTTCGGATGAGCAGTTCTTC; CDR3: CASSAGTSTSDEQFF
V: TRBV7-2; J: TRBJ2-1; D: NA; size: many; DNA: TGTGCCAGCAGCTCCCTCGGTGGGGGAGGCCCCTTCAATGAGCAGTTCTTC; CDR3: CASSSLGGGGPFNEQFF
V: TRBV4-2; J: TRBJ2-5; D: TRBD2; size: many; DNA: TGTGCCAGCAGCCCGAGGACTAGCGGGAGGATAATAGCGGATAAAGAGACCCAGTACTTC; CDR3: CASSPRTSGRIIADKETQYF
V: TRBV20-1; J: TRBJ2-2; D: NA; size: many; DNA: TGCAGTGCTAGAGATGGGGTGGCCGGGGAGCTGTTTTTT; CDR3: CSARDGVAGELFF
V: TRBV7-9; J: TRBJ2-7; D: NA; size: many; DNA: TGTGCCAGCAGCTTATTGGCAGACTCCTACGAGCAGTACTTC; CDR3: CASSLLADSYEQYF
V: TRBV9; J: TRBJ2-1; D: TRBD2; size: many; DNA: TGTGCCAGCAGCCCCGGACTAGCCGTGCAGTTCTTC; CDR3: CASSPGLAVQFF
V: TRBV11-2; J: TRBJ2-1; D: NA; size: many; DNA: TGTGCCAGCAGCTTAAACCGGGATGAGCAGTTCTTC; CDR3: CASSLNRDEQFF
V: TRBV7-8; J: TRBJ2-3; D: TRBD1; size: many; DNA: TGTGCCAGCAGCTTAAACGGACAGGGTACAGATACGCAGTATTTT; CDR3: CASSLNGQGTDTQYF
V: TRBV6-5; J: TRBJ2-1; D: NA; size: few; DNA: TGTGCCAGCAGTTACAATGGGGGGCTGAACAATGAGCAGTTCTTC; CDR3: CASSYNGGLNNEQFF
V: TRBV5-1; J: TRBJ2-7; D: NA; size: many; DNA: TGCGCCAGCAGCGTCGAGTATAGCTCCTACGAGCAGTACTTC; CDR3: CASSVEYSSYEQYF
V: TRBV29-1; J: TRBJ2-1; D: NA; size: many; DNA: TGCAGCGTTGAAGGGGGGTTTGTCGAGTACAATGAGCAGTTCTTC; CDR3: CSVEGGFVEYNEQFF
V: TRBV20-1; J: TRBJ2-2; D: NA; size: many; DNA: TGCAGTGCTAGAGAGTACCAAGACACCGGGGAGCTGTTTTTT; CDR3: CSAREYQDTGELFF
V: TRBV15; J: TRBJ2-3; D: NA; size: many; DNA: TGTGCCACCACCGGGAGAAGCACAGATACGCAGTATTTT; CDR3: CATTGRSTDTQYF
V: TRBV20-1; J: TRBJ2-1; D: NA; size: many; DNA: TGCAGTGCTAGAGATCGTCCATTCTCCTACAATGAGCAGTTCTTC; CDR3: CSARDRPFSYNEQFF
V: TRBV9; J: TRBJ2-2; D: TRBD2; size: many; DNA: TGTGCCAGCAGCGTAGGTCGGACTAGCGGGGGGGTCGTAAACACCGGGGAGCTGTTTTTT; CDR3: CASSVGRTSGGVVNTGELFF
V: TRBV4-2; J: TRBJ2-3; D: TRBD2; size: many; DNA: TGTGCCAGCAGCCAAAGTCTACCTAGCGGGGGCACAGATACGCAGTATTTT; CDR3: CASSQSLPSGGTDTQYF
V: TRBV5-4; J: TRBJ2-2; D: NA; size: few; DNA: TGTGCCAGCAGCTTCCAAGACTGGGGCGGGGAGCTGTTTTTT; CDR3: CASSFQDWGGELFF
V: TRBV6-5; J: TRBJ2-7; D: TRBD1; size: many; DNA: TGTGCCAGCAGTTACACAGGGGAAAGCTCCTACGAGCAGTACTTC; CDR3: CASSYTGESSYEQYF
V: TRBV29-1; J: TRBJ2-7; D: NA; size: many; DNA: TGCAGCGCATTGGGGACACAGGGAGTAAAGTACGAGCAGTACTTC; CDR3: CSALGTQGVKYEQYF
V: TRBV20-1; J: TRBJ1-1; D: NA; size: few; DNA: TGCAGTGCTAGAGCCGATTCGAACACTGAAGCTTTCTTT; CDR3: CSARADSNTEAFF
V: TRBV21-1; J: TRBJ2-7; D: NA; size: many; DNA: TGTGCCAGCACCCACGGGTCTCCAGGGCACGAGCAGTACTTC; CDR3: CASTHGSPGHEQYF
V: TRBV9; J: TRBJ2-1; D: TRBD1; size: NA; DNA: TGTGCCAGCAGCCCAGAGGGGGCTACTTACAATGAGCAGTTCTTC; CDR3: CASSPEGATYNEQFF
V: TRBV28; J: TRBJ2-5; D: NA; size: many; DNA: TGTGCCAGCAGTCCTCCGGGCCGCCTGGAGACCCAGTACTTC; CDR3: CASSPPGRLETQYF
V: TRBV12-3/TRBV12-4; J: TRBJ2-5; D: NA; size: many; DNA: TGTGCCAGCAGGGGCCAACGGGCGCCACCCCAAGAGACCCAGTACTTC; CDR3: CASRGQRAPPQETQYF
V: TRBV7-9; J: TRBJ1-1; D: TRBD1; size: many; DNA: TGTGCCAGCAGCCCCCGACAGGGGCAGGGCACTGAAGCTTTCTTT; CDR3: CASSPRQGQGTEAFF
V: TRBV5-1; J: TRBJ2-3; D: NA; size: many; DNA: TGCGCCAGCAGCTTGGTAACACTCACAGATACGCAGTATTTT; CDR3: CASSLVTLTDTQYF
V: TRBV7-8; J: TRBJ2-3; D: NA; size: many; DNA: TGTGCCAGCAGCTTAAAGGGACATAGCACAGATACGCAGTATTTT; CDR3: CASSLKGHSTDTQYF
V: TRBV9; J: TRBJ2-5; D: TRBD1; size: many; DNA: TGTGCCAGCAGCTTCAGAGGGCAGGGGGCAGGAAGTGAAGAGACCCAGTACTTC; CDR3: CASSFRGQGAGSEETQYF
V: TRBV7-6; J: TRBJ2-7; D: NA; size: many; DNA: TGTGCCAGCAGCTTAGCCCATTTCGGACTGGCGGGGAACGAGCAGTACTTC; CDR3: CASSLAHFGLAGNEQYF
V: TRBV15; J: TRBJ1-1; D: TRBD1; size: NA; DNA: TGTGCCACCAGCCTAGACCGCATTCAGGGGGCGGTTGAAGCTTTCTTT; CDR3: CATSLDRIQGAVEAFF
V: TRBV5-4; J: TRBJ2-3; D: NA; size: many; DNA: TGTGCCAGCAGCTTGGGCGGGTCAGATACGCAGTATTTT; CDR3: CASSLGGSDTQYF
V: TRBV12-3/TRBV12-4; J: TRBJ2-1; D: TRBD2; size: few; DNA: TGTGCCAGCAGCAGGGGACTAGCGAGGTATGAGCAGTTCTTC; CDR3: CASSRGLARYEQFF
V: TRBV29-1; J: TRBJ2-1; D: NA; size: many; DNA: TGCAGCGTCGCCGGGACCCCAGAGGCCCTCTCCTACAATGAGCAGTTCTTC; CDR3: CSVAGTPEALSYNEQFF
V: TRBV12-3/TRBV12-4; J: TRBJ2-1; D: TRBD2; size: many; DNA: TGTGCCAGCAGCCCGGAGGGCGGGGGGGCCTATGAGCAGTTCTTC; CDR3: CASSPEGGGAYEQFF
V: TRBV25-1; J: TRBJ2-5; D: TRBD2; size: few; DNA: TGTGCCAGCAGTGAATCACGGGGGGACCATAGGAAGAAGACCCAGTACTTC; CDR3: CASSESRGDHRKKTQYF
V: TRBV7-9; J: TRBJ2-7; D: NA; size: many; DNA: TGTGCCAGCAGCTTGGGGGGCTTGAGCTCCTACGAGCAGTACTTC; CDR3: CASSLGGLSSYEQYF
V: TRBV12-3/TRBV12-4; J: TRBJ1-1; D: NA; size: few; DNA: TGTGCCAGCAGAATAACCAGGGCGGTGAACACTGAAGCTTTCTTT; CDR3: CASRITRAVNTEAFF
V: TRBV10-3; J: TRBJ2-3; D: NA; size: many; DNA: TGTGCCATCAGTGAACAACAGGGTGGCGCAGATACGCAGTATTTT; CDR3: CAISEQQGGADTQYF
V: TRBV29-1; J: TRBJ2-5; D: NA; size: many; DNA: TGCAGCGTTGGAGGGTTTGGAGAAGATTCCCAAGAGACCCAGTACTTC; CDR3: CSVGGFGEDSQETQYF
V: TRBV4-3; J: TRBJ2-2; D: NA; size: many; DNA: TGCGCCAGCAGCCAAGAGGTGACAGGTATTTCCGGGGAGCTGTTTTTT; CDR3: CASSQEVTGISGELFF
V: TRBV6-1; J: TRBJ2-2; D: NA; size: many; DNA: TGTGCCAGCAGTGAAAGCACAGCGAGTTACACCGGGGAGCTGTTTTTT; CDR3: CASSESTASYTGELFF
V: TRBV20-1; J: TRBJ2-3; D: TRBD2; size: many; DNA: TGCAGTGCTAGAGGACTAGCGGGAGGGACCGATACGCAGTATTTT; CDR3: CSARGLAGGTDTQYF
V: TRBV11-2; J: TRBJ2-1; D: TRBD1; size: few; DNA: TGTGCCAGCAGCTTAGTCCCCGGACAGGGGCCCGTCTCCTACAATGAGCAGTTCTTC; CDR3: CASSLVPGQGPVSYNEQFF
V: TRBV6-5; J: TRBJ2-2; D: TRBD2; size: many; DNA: TGTGCCAGCAGTTTGGGACTAGCGGGTACCGGGGAGCTGTTTTTT; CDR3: CASSLGLAGTGELFF
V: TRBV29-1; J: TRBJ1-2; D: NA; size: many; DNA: TGCAGCGTTGAGGAATTGGGGGGTAGCGGCTACACCTTC; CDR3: CSVEELGGSGYTF
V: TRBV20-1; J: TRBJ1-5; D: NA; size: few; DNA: TGCAGTGCTAGAGATGACAGATCCTATAGCAATCAGCCCCAGCATTTT; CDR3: CSARDDRSYSNQPQHF
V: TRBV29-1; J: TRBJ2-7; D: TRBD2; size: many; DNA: TGCAGCGTTGATAGCCCGGGGGGCGAGCAGTACTTC; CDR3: CSVDSPGGEQYF
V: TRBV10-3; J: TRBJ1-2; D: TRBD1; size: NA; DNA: TGTGCCATCAGTAAGAGACAGGGGTGGGATGGCTACACCTTC; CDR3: CAISKRQGWDGYTF
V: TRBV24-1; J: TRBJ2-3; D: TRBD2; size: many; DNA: TGTGCCACCAGTGATTTGAATACGGGAGGGACAGATACGCAGTATTTT; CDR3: CATSDLNTGGTDTQYF
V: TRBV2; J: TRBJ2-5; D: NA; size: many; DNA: TGTGCCAGCAGTGAAGGGACACCCGACGGGACCCAGTACTTC; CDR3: CASSEGTPDGTQYF
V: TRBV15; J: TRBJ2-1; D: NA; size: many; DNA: TGTGCCACCAGCAGAGAGGCAGGGTCCTACAATGAGCAGTTCTTC; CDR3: CATSREAGSYNEQFF
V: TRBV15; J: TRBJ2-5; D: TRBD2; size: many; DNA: TGTGCCACCAGCATCCCTATCTCCGGGCGGGGGCAAGAGACCCAGTACTTC; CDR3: CATSIPISGRGQETQYF
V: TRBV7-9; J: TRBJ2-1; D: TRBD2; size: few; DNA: TGTGCCAGCAGCTTAGCCCTACTCGGGACTAGCGGCAATGAGCAGTTCTTC; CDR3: CASSLALLGTSGNEQFF
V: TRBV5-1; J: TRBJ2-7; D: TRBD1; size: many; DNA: TGCGCCAGCAGTACGGACGGGACAGAAAATGTGTACGAGCAGTACTTC; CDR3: CASSTDGTENVYEQYF